Shown below are 23 T cell receptor beta chains from a single sample sequenced in a study of Ad26.COV2.S vaccination and SARS-CoV-2 variants. Specified treatment: about 20 received Ad26.COV2.S at low or high dose, single or two shots; several received placebo; per-sample allocation not given. Sampling took place 63 days after the first vaccine or placebo injection. Produced via immunoSEQ multiplex PCR; TCRdb's table is partial and in-frame only. The table has around 420,000 clones, approximately 88% seen once. The sequencing used peripheral blood, collected in a trial of Ad26.COV2.S vaccine versus placebo. These receptor sequences come from a person aged 18 to 65 who received the Ad26.COV2.S COVID-19 vaccine or a placebo.

V gene TRBV6-6 combines with J gene TRBJ2-2; D possibly matches TRBD1 or TRBD2 (6 bases each). This CDR3 has 16 amino acids. The germline V gene has CDR1 MNHNY and CDR2 SVGAGI (reference sequence). The V and J ends lost 0 bases and 4 bases respectively, with 12 bases between them. This chain's CDR3 is CASSYSGGMGTGELFF. The CDR3 nucleotides are TGTGCCAGCAGTTACTCAGGGGGGATGGGCACCGGGGAGCTGTTTTTT.

This clone occurred once. J is TRBJ2-7 and V is TRBV6-6, with 8 nucleotides matching TRBD1. The CDR3 runs 13 residues. Germline V gives CDR1 MNHNY, CDR2 SVGAGI (reference sequence). Germline trimming cut 5 bases from V and 3 bases from J; bases unmatched to any gene: 3. The CDR3 DNA sequence: TGTGCCAGCAGTCCGGACAGGGACTACGAGCAGTACTTC. It encodes CASSPDRDYEQYF.

The chain recombines TRBV7-6 with TRBJ2-3; 8 bases fit TRBD1. CDR3 length: 15 residues. J lost 0 bases, V lost 5 bases, and 4 bases had no gene match. The germline V gene has CDR1 SGHVS and CDR2 FNYEAQ. The CDR3 sequence: CASSARTGSTDTQYF. The CDR3, as DNA: TGTGCCAGCAGCGCCCGGACAGGGAGCACAGATACGCAGTATTTT.

The CDR3 reads CASSLTQPAFLYTF. Here the CDR3 DNA reads TGTGCCAGCAGTTTAACTCAGCCCGCGTTTCTCTACACCTTC. The chain has TRBV27 and TRBJ1-2; no clear D. Germline V gives CDR1 MNHEY, CDR2 SMNVEV (reference sequence). Trimming left V 2 bases short and J 10 bases short, with 17 bases between. This CDR3 spans 14 amino acids.

The V call is TRBV9, the J call TRBJ2-1, with D perhaps TRBD1 (6 bases). CDR3 length: 18 residues. The V end lost 3 bases, the J end lost 7 bases, and 26 bases lay between the germline ends. The germline CDR1 and CDR2 sequences are SGDLS and YYNGEE. The CDR3 DNA is TGTGCCAGCAGCGGGAGACTTGCCGGGACACCCTCGGGAAATGAGCAGTTCTTC. Encoded protein: CASSGRLAGTPSGNEQFF.

This clone was observed a handful of times. The rearrangement uses TRBV6-2 or TRBV6-3 and TRBJ2-7, with 9 bases that match TRBD1. The CDR3 length is 16 residues. With 0 bases clipped from V and 4 bases from J, the junction kept 7 bases outside the gene matches. Germline loops: CDR1 MNHEY, CDR2 SVGEGT. CDR3 sequence: CASSYSRTGEMYEQYF. The CDR3 coding sequence is TGTGCCAGCAGTTACTCTAGGACAGGGGAGATGTACGAGCAGTACTTC.

As to this clone: At one of its ends the junction is not consistent with the germline gene, which may arise from a read error. This rearrangement joins TRBV5-1 to TRBJ2-2, with D possibly matching TRBD1 (5 bases). Germline assignment: CDR1 SGHRS and CDR2 YFSETQ. The CDR3 is 15 residues long. CDR3 in DNA: TGCGCCAGCAGATTGGATCCAGGGTTTTCGGGGGAGCTGTTTTTT. Amino acid sequence: CASRLDPGFSGELFF.

The chain employs TRBV19 and TRBJ1-3; perhaps TRBD1 as D (5 bases). This CDR3 has 15 amino acids. CDR1 and CDR2 (germline): LNHDA, SQIVND (reference sequence). The V and J ends lost 6 bases and 3 bases respectively, with 15 bases between them. The CDR3 DNA is TGTGCCAGTAGACCAAGGGCAGGGCTTGGAAACACCATATATTTT. It encodes CASRPRAGLGNTIYF.

The chain links TRBV7-9 to TRBJ2-7; 9 nucleotides line up with TRBD1. The CDR3 sequence is 15 residues long. Trimming removed 4 bases from V and 3 bases from J; junction bases left unmatched: 7. Germline CDR1 SEHNR, CDR2 FQNEAQ (reference sequence). The CDR3 sequence is CASSYPGQGFYEQYF. The CDR3 bases are TGTGCCAGCAGCTACCCGGGACAGGGTTTCTACGAGCAGTACTTC.

This clone has just one count. V is TRBV5-8 and J is TRBJ1-4; TRBD1 aligns across 7 bases. The CDR3 sequence is 16 residues long. With 4 bases clipped from V and 5 bases from J, the junction kept 11 bases outside the gene matches. Germline CDR1 reads SGHTS; CDR2 reads YDEGEE. The chain's CDR3 is CASSNLEGRGNEKLFF. Here the CDR3 DNA reads TGTGCCAGCAGCAACCTGGAGGGCAGGGGGAATGAAAAACTGTTTTTT.

In its sample, this clone was seen a few times. The chain links TRBV2 to TRBJ1-5; no firm D call. This CDR3 has 16 amino acids. The germline CDR1 and CDR2 sequences are SNHLY and FYNNEI. V lost 0 bases to trimming and J lost 4 bases, with 13 bases between them. The CDR3 region has the DNA TGTGCCAGCAGTGAAGCTTGGGAACCCGAAAATCAGCCCCAGCATTTT. This codes for CASSEAWEPENQPQHF.

The V call is TRBV5-4, the J call TRBJ2-7; D is unclear. The CDR3 contains 11 residues. Trimming shortened V by 7 bases and J by 0 bases, and 5 bases separated the two germline ends. Looked up from germline, CDR1 is SGHNT and CDR2 is YYREEE (reference sequence). DNA for the CDR3: TGTGCCAGCCAGAGCTCCTACGAGCAGTACTTC. It translates to CASQSSYEQYF.

This rearrangement joins TRBV30 to TRBJ1-1, with D hard to call. The germline CDR1 and CDR2 sequences are GTSNPN and SVGIG (reference sequence). Trimming took off 4 bases at V and 2 bases at J, with 11 bases between the two ends. The CDR3 sequence is 13 residues long. This CDR3 is CAWILGINTEAFF. The CDR3 coding sequence is TGTGCCTGGATTCTGGGTATTAACACTGAAGCTTTCTTT. Drawing the rest from reference TRBV30 and TRBJ1-1, the complete variable domain is SQTIHQWPATLVQPVGSPLSLECTVEGTSNPNLYWYRQAAGRGLQLLFYSVGIGQISSEVPQNLSASRPQDRQFILSSKKLLLSDSGFYLCAWILGINTEAFFGQGTRLTVV.

As for this clone: This CDR3 is also generated by other DNA sequences in the sample. This chain connects TRBV5-8 to TRBJ1-4, with D possibly TRBD1 on 5 matching bases. This CDR3 is 15 amino acids long. The germline V and J ends were trimmed by 4 bases and 2 bases, with 12 bases remaining between them. CDR1 is SGHTS, CDR2 YDEGEE, per germline. This CDR3 reads CASSLGGGTNEKLFF. The DNA for the CDR3 is TGTGCCAGCAGCCTCGGGGGGGGGACTAATGAAAAACTGTTTTTT. Using reference TRBV5-8 and TRBJ1-4 for the parts outside the CDR3, the full variable domain is EAGVTQSPTHLIKTRGQQATLRCSPISGHTSVYWYQQALGLGLQFLLWYDEGEERNRGNFPPRFSGRQFPNYSSELNVNALELEDSALYLCASSLGGGTNEKLFFGSGTQLSVL.

The chain uses TRBV28 and TRBJ1-3, with D possibly TRBD1 on 6 matching bases. The CDR3 loop spans 15 amino acids. Trimming took off 5 bases at V and 3 bases at J, with 14 bases between the two ends. Germline CDR1 MDHEN, CDR2 SYDVKM. CDR3 DNA sequence: TGTGCCAGCAGTCTCCCAGGGGTGGGTGGAAACACCATATATTTT. Its translation is CASSLPGVGGNTIYF.

V gene TRBV7-2 combines with J gene TRBJ1-4; 9 nucleotides line up with TRBD1. V shed 1 base and J 8 bases; nucleotides not matched to a gene: 8. This CDR3 has 16 amino acids. Germline values: CDR1 SGHTA, CDR2 FQGNSA. This chain's CDR3 is CASSLGLGTGSEKLFF. The CDR3 region has the DNA TGTGCCAGCAGCTTAGGGCTCGGGACAGGGAGCGAAAAACTGTTTTTT.

The V gene is TRBV6-5, the J gene TRBJ2-1, with 9 positions matching TRBD1. Germline CDR1 MNHEY, CDR2 SVGAGI. The ends lost 6 bases at V and 8 bases at J; junction bases unmatched: 11. The CDR3 is 15 amino acids. The CDR3 DNA reads as TGTGCCAGCAGCCACCCGGGACAGGGTGTCCATGAGCAGTTCTTC. The encoded protein is CASSHPGQGVHEQFF.

The chain combines TRBV27 with TRBJ1-5, with no clear D. This CDR3 region has 15 residues. In germline, CDR1 is MNHEY, CDR2 SMNVEV (reference sequence). Trimming shortened V by 6 bases and J by 4 bases, and 16 bases separated the two germline ends. This CDR3 reads CASRATLGGNQPQHF. The CDR3 coding sequence is TGTGCCAGCAGGGCGACTCTGGGAGGTAATCAGCCCCAGCATTTT.

This chain connects TRBV29-1 to TRBJ1-1, with D unclear. Trimming pared 3 bases from V and 0 bases from J, leaving 11 bases between. CDR1 is SQVTM, CDR2 ANQGSEA, per germline. CDR3 size: 14 residues. The CDR3 region is CSVEGWTVNTEAFF. The DNA of the CDR3 is TGCAGCGTTGAGGGGTGGACGGTGAACACTGAAGCTTTCTTT.

This chain uses TRBV6-2 or TRBV6-3 with TRBJ1-2; D gene unclear. This CDR3 has 14 amino acids. The V gene's germline CDR1 is MNHEY and CDR2 SVGEGT. V shed 2 bases and J shed 0 bases, with 7 bases lying between them. The CDR3 nucleotides read TGTGCCAGCAGTTACGGCGCTTCTAACTATGGCTACACCTTC. The encoded protein is CASSYGASNYGYTF.

The chain links TRBV5-1 to TRBJ1-1; D is uncertain. V lost 0 bases to trimming and J lost 11 bases, with 14 bases between them. Germline V gene data show CDR1 as SGHRS and CDR2 as YFSETQ. The CDR3 spans 13 residues. The CDR3 bases are TGCGCCAGCAGCTTGGCCGAAGATAGGGAGGCTTTCTTT. This gives the protein CASSLAEDREAFF.

The CDR3 here is CASSLILDGKETQYF. The CDR3 DNA sequence: TGTGCCAGCAGTTTAATTTTGGACGGAAAAGAGACCCAGTACTTC. The chain links TRBV28 to TRBJ2-5; no firm D call. The length of the CDR3 is 15 residues. Germline-derived CDR1 and CDR2 are MDHEN and SYDVKM. The ends were cut back, 2 bases at V and 3 bases at J, with 13 bases in the middle.

The V gene is TRBV10-2, the J gene TRBJ2-5, with D perhaps matching TRBD2 (5 bases). V was clipped by 0 bases and J by 8 bases, with 10 bases between them. The CDR3 totals 13 residues. The germline gives CDR1 WSHSY, CDR2 SAAADI. Here the CDR3 reads CASSESFSGTQYF. As DNA, the CDR3 is TGCGCCAGCAGTGAGTCCTTCAGCGGTACCCAGTACTTC.